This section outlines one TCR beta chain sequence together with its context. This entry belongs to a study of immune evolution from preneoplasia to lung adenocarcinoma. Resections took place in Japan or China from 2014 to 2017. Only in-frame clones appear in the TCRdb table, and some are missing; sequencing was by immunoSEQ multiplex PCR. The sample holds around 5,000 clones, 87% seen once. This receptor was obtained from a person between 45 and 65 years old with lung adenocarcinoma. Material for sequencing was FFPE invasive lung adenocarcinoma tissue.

CDR3 sequence reads: CSVLWGGGEKLFF. Written as DNA, the CDR3 is TGCAGCGTTCTATGGGGGGGCGGTGAAAAACTGTTTTTT. The rearrangement joins TRBV29-1 to TRBJ1-4, with D perhaps matching TRBD1 (6 bases). The V and J ends lost 5 bases and 7 bases respectively, with 14 bases between them. The CDR3 totals 13 residues. Germline CDR1 and CDR2: SQVTM and ANQGSEA.